The T cell receptor (beta chain) described here comes from a study of cytomegalovirus exposure and HLA in healthy donors. Points from the study as a whole: The study recorded 150 to 200 TCR beta chains that were cytomegalovirus-associated. The HLA-A and HLA-B alleles of most subjects were reportedly predicted accurately from TCR beta sequences.

The junction had 2 bases not matched to a gene; V was cut back by 5 bases and J by 5 bases. In germline, CDR1 is DFQATT, CDR2 SNEGSKA (reference sequence). The CDR3 has 11 amino acids. In the PCR, 60 Vbeta and 13 Jbeta primers were used. As originally analysed: An analysis performed later counted roughly 80 million unique TCR beta chains (approximately 10 million of them shared). Here immunoSEQ multiplex PCR was the method, and the copy in TCRdb shows in-frame clones only, minus some. V and J calls and clone size are as listed in that table; D and trimming were resolved from the DNA. The table includes some 170,000 clones, 75% to 85% detected once. Worth noting for this clone: No antigen is known for it.

The receptor was isolated from a young man in good health and CMV-seronegative. The rearrangement uses TRBV20-1 and TRBJ2-5; 7 bases fit TRBD1. The sequenced sample was PBMCs. DNA of the CDR3: TGCAGTGCTGAGGGACAGGAGACCCAGTACTTC. Its protein product is CSAEGQETQYF.